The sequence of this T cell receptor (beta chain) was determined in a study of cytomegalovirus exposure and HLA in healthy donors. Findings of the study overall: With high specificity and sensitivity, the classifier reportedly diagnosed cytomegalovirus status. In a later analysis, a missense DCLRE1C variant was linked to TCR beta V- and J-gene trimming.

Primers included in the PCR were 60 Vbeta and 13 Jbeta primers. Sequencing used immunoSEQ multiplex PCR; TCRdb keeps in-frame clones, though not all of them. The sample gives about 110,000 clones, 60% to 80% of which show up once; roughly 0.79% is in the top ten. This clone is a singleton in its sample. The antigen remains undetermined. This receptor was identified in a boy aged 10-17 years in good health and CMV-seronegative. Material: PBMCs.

In DNA form, the CDR3 reads TGTGCCAGCAGCTTGGACAGGGCGGGCTACGAGCAGTACTTC. Amino acids: CASSLDRAGYEQYF. This chain connects TRBV7-3 to TRBJ2-7; TRBD1 aligns across 8 bases. CDR1 and CDR2 (germline): SGHTA, FQGTGA. This CDR3 spans 14 amino acids. With 3 bases clipped from V and 3 bases from J, the junction kept 4 bases outside the gene matches.